The 2 T cell receptor beta chains below all came from one sample that was sequenced in a study of regulatory T cells in long-lasting Graves disease. To make TCR beta libraries, researchers used iRepertoire HTBI primers and Arm-PCR of CDR3 regions. One entry per CDR3 protein, called by TCRdb with MiXCR from the multiplex PCR reads. The sample has a few hundred thousand distinct CDR3 sequences, approximately 20% seen once; the top ten hold roughly a fifth. Time point of the sample: newly diagnosed GD, antithyroid drugs for less than 3 months. There was RNA extracted from PBMCs, and the TCR library was made from it. Sequenced here: peripheral blood mononuclear cells (PBMCs), sampled at new diagnosis, from a patient treated with antithyroid drugs. These receptors all stem from a female donor with Graves disease.

This clonotype came up many times. The V call is TRBV30, the J call TRBJ2-1; TRBD1 matches 8 bases. The CDR3 contains 14 residues. With V trimmed by 4 bases and J by 6 bases, 8 bases remained unmatched. CDR1 is GTSNPN, CDR2 SVGIG, per germline (reference sequence). In DNA, the CDR3 is TGTGCCTGGAACGCCGGACAGGGCGGCAATGAGCAGTTCTTC. It translates to CAWNAGQGGNEQFF.

This clonotype was observed many times. The V and J genes are TRBV12-3 or TRBV12-4 and TRBJ2-7; D is uncertain. The CDR3 sequence is 14 residues long. Trimming took off 7 bases at V and 6 bases at J, with 19 bases between the two ends. In DNA, the CDR3 is TGTGCCAGCAACCACGGCGTCAGGTGGGGCGAGCAGTACTTC. Amino acids: CASNHGVRWGEQYF.